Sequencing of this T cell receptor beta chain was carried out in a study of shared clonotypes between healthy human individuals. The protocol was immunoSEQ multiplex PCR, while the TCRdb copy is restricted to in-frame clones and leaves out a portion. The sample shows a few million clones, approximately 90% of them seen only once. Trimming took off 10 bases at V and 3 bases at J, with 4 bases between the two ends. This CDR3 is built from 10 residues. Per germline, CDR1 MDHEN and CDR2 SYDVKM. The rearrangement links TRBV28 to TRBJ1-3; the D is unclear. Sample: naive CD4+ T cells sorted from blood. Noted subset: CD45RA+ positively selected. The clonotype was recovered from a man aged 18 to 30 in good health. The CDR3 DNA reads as TGTGCCACCCGTGGAAACACCATATATTTT. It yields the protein CATRGNTIYF.